Listed below are T cell receptor beta chains from one sample, sequenced in a study of T cells expressing NK-cell markers. TCRdb reprocessed the 5' RACE reads, with one entry per CDR3 protein and no DNA. The sample's table shows about 460,000 distinct CDR3 sequences. Sequencing input: blood T cells: a sorted CD56 or NKG2C T cell subset, CD4+ or CD8+ T cells, or bulk PBMC T cells (not recorded which). Every receptor here comes from a woman between 45 and 60 years old in good health. Both conserved end residues are part of each CDR3.

TRBV6-5	TRBJ2-5	CASSKGLAGLETQYF
TRBV5-6	TRBJ2-1	CASSLRLAGVLGNEQFF
TRBV6-5	TRBJ2-1	CASSRTSGKDEQFF
TRBV5-1	TRBJ2-2	CASSPGDNRGTGELFF
TRBV30	TRBJ2-2	CAWSVLKPDGELFF
TRBV14	TRBJ2-1	CASSQLGGSSYNEQFF
TRBV5-6	TRBJ2-1	CASSLPGPQYNEQFF
TRBV7-9	TRBJ1-3	CASPGRENTIYF
TRBV12-3/TRBV12-4	TRBJ1-5	CASSFTREGKRPQHF
TRBV4-1	TRBJ2-5	CASSQDRPAGRAGETQYF
TRBV3-1	TRBJ2-2	CASRPGTSGTTGELFF
TRBV12-3/TRBV12-4	TRBJ2-7	CASRPRGNIAYEQYF
TRBV10-1	TRBJ2-4	CASSDGAKNIQYF
TRBV2	TRBJ2-6	CASSATGGGASGANVLTF
TRBV24-1	TRBJ1-4	CATSSGRHATNEKLFF
TRBV10-2	TRBJ2-4	CASSEPLQGRNIQYF
TRBV20-1	TRBJ2-1	CSARDRGSQPNEQFF
TRBV28	TRBJ2-5	CASSPGQARETQYF
TRBV10-3	TRBJ2-2	CAINQAGGRTGELFF
TRBV6-5	TRBJ2-1	CASSYLVAGAEQFF
TRBV9	TRBJ1-1	CASSVGGKDTEAFF